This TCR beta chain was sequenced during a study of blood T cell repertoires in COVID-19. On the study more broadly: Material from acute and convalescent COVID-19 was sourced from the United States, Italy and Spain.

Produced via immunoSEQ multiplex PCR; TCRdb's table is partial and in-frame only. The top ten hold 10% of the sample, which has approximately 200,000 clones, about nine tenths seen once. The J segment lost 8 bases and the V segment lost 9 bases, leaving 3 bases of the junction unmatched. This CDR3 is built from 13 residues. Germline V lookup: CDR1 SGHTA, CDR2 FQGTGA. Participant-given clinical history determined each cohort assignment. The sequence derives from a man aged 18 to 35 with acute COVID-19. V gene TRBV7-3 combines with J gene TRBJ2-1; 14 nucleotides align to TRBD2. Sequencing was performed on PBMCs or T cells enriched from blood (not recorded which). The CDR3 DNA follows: TGTGCCAGGGGGACTAGCGGGAGCCATGAGCAGTTCTTC. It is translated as CARGTSGSHEQFF.